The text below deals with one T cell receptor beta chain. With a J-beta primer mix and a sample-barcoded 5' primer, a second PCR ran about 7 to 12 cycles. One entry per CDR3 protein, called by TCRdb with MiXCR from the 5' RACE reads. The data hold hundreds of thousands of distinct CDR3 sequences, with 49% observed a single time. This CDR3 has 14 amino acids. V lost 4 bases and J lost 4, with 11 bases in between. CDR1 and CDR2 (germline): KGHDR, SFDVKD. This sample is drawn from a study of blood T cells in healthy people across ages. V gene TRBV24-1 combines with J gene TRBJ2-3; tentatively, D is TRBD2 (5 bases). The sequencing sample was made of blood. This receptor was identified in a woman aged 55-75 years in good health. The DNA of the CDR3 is TGTGCCACCAGTGACCCAACTAGACCAGATACGCAGTATTTT. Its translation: CATSDPTRPDTQYF.